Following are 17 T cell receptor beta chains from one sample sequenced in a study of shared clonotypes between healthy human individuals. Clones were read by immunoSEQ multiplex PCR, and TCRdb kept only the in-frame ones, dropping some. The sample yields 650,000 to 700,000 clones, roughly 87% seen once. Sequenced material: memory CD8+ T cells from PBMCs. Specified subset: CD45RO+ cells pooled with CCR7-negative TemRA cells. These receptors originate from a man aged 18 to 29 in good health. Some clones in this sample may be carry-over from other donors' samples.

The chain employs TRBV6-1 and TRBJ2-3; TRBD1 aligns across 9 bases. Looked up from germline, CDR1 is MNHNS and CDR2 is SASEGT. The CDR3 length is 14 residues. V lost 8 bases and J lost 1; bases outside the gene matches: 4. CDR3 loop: CASWNRGRTDTQYF. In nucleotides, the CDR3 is TGTGCCAGCTGGAACAGGGGGCGCACAGATACGCAGTATTTT.

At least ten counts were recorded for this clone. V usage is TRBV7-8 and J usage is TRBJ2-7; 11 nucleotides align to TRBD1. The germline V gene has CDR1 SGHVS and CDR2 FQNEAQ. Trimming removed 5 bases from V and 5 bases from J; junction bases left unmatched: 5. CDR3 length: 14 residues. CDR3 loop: CASSLGQGADEQYF. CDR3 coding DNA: TGTGCCAGCAGCCTAGGACAGGGGGCAGACGAGCAGTACTTC.

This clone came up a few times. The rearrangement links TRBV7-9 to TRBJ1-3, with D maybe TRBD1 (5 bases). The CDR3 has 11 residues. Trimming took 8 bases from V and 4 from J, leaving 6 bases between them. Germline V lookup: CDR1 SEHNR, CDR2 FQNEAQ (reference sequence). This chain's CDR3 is CASGHGNTIYF. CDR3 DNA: TGTGCCAGCGGACACGGAAACACCATATATTTT.

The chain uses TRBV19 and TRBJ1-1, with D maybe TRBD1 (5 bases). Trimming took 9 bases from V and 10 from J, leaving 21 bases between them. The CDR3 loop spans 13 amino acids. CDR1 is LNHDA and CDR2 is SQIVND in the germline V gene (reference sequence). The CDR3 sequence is CASRDVETRPAFF. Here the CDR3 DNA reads TGTGCCAGCCGGGACGTTGAAACCCGCCCAGCTTTCTTT. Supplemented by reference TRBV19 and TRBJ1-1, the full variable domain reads DGGITQSPKYLFRKEGQNVTLSCEQNLNHDAMYWYRQDPGQGLRLIYYSQIVNDFQKGDIAEGYSVSREKKESFPLTVTSAQKNPTAFYLCASRDVETRPAFFGQGTRLTVV.

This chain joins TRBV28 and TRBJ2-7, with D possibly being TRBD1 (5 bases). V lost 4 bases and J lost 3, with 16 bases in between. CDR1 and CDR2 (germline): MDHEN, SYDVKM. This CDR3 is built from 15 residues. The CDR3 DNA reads TGTGCCAGCAGTTGGAAGTGGGGCCGGAACTACGAGCAGTACTTC. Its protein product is CASSWKWGRNYEQYF. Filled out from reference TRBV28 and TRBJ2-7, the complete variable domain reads DVKVTQSSRYLVKRTGEKVFLECVQDMDHENMFWYRQDPGLGLRLIYFSYDVKMKEKGDIPEGYSVSREKKERFSLILESASTNQTSMYLCASSWKWGRNYEQYFGPGTRLTVT.

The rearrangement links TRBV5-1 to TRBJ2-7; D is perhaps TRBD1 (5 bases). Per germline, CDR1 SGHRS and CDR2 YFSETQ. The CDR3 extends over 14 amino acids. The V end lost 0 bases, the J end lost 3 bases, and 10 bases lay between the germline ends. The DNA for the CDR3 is TGCGCCAGCAGCTTGGCCAGAACAGGCTACGAGCAGTACTTC. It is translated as CASSLARTGYEQYF.

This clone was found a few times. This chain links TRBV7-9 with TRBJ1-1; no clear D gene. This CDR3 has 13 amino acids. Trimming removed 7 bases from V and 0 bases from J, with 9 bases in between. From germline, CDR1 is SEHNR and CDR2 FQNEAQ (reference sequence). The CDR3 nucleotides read TGTGCCAGCAAAGGTCGGTTGAACACTGAAGCTTTCTTT. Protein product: CASKGRLNTEAFF.

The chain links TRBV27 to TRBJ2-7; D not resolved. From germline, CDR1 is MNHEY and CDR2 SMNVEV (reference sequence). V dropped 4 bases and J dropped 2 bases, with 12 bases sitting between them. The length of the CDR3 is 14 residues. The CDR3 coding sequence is TGTGCCAGCAGTTCACCTCGGGCTCCCTACGAGCAGTACTTC. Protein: CASSSPRAPYEQYF.

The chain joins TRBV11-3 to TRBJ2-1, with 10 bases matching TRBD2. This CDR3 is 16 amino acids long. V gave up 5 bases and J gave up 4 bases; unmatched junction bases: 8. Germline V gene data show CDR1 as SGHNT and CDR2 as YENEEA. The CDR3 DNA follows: TGTGCCAGCAGCCCGCTAATAGCGGGAGGTTACAATGAGCAGTTCTTC. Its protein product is CASSPLIAGGYNEQFF.

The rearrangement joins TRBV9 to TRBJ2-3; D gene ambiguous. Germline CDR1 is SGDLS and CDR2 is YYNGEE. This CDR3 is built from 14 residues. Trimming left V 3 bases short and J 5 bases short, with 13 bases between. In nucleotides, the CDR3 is TGTGCCAGCAGCGGGTCCCGGGCCCTAGATACGCAGTATTTT. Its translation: CASSGSRALDTQYF. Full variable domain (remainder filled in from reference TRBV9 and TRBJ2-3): DSGVTQTPKHLITATGQRVTLRCSPRSGDLSVYWYQQSLDQGLQFLIQYYNGEERAKGNILERFSAQQFPDLHSELNLSSLELGDSALYFCASSGSRALDTQYFGPGTRLTVL.

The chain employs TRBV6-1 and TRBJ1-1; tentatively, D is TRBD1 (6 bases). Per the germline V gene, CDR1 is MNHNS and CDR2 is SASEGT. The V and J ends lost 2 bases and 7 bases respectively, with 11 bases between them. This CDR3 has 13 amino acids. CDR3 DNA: TGTGCCAGCAGTGAAAGGGAACAGGGTGAAGCTTTCTTT. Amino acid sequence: CASSEREQGEAFF.

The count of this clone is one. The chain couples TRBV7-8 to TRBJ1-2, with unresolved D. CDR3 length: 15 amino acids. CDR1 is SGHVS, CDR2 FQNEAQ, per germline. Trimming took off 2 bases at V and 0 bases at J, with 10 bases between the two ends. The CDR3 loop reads CASSLSLRANYGYTF. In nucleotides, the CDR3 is TGTGCCAGCAGCTTAAGTTTAAGAGCTAACTATGGCTACACCTTC.

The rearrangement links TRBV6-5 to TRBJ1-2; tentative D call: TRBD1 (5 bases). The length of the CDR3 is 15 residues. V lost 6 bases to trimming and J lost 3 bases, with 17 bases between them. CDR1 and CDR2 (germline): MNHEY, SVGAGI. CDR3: CASSLVSGRYYGYTF. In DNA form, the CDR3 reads TGTGCCAGCAGCCTTGTTTCAGGGAGATACTATGGCTACACCTTC.

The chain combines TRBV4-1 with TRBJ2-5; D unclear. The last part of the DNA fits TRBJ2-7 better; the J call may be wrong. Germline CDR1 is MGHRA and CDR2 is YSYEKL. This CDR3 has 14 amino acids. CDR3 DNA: TGCGCCAGCAGCCAAGTCTCCTACTTGGACGAGCAGTACTTC. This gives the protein CASSQVSYLDEQYF.

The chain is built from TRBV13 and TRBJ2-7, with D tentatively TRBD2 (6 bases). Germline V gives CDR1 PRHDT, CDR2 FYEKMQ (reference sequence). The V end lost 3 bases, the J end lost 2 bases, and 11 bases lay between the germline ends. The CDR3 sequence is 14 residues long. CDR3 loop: CASSFSAGPYEQYF. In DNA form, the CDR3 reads TGTGCCAGCAGCTTCAGTGCGGGACCCTACGAGCAGTACTTC.

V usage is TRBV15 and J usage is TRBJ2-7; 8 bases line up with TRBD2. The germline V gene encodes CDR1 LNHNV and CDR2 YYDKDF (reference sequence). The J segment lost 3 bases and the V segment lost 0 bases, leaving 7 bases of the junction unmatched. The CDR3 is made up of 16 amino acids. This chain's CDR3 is CATSRDLREGLYEQYF. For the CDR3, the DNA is TGTGCCACCAGCAGAGATCTCCGGGAGGGCCTCTACGAGCAGTACTTC.

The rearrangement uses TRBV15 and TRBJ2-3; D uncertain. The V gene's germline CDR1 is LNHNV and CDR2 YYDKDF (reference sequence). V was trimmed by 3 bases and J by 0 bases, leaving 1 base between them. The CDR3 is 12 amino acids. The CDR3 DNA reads TGTGCCACCAGCAGTAGCACAGATACGCAGTATTTT. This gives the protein CATSSSTDTQYF.